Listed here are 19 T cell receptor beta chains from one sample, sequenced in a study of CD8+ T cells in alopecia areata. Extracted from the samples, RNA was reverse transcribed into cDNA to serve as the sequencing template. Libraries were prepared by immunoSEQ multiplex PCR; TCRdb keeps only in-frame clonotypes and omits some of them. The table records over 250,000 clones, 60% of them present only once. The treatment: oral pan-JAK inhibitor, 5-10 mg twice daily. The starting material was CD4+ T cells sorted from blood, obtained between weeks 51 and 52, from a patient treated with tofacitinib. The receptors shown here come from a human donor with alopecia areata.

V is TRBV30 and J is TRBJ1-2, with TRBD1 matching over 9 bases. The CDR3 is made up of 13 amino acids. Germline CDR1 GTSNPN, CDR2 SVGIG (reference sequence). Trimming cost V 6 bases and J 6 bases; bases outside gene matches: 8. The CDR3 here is CACTGQGLDGYTF. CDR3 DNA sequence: TGTGCCTGCACGGGACAGGGATTGGATGGCTACACCTTC.

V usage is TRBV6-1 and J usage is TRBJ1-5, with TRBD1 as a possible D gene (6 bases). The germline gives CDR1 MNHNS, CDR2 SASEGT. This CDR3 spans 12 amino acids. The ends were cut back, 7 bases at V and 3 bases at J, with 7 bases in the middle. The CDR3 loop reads CASTGDNQPQHF. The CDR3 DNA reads TGTGCCAGCACAGGGGACAATCAGCCCCAGCATTTT.

The CDR3 loop reads CASSQELAGTDTQYF. CDR3 coding DNA: TGTGCCAGCAGCCAAGAACTAGCGGGGACGGATACGCAGTATTTT. This chain links TRBV4-2 with TRBJ2-3; 10 bases map to TRBD2. Germline CDR1 reads LGHNA; CDR2 reads YNFKEQ. J lost 6 bases, V lost 0 bases, and 3 bases had no gene match. The CDR3 has 15 residues.

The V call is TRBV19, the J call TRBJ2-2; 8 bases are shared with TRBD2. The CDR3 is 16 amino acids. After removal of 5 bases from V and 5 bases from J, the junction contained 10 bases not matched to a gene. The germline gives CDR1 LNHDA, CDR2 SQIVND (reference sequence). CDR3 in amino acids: CASSLSGGRRTGELFF. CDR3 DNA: TGTGCCAGTAGTCTCAGCGGGGGTCGTAGGACCGGGGAGCTGTTTTTT.

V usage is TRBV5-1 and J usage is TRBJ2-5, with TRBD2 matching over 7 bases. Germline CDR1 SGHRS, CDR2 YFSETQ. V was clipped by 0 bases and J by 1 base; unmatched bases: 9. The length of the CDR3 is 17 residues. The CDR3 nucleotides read TGCGCCAGCAGCTTGGCCCAGGTAGCGGGCACCCAAGAGACCCAGTACTTC. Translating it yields CASSLAQVAGTQETQYF.

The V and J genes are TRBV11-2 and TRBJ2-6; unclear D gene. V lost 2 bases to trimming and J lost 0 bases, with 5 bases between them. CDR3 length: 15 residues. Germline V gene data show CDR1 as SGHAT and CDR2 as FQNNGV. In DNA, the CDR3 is TGTGCCAGCAGCTTAAGAGCCTCTGGGGCCAACGTCCTGACTTTC. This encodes CASSLRASGANVLTF.

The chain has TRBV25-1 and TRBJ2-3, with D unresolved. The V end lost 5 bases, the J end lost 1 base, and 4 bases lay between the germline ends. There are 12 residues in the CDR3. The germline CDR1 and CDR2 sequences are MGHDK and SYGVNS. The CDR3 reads CASSPGTDTQYF. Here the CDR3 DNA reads TGTGCCAGCAGTCCGGGCACAGATACGCAGTATTTT.

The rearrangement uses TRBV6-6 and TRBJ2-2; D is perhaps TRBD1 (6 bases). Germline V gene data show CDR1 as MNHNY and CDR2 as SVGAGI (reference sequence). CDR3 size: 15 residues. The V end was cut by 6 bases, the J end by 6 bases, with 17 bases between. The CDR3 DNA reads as TGTGCCAGCAGACAACAGGGCTACTCCGCCGGGGAGCTGTTTTTT. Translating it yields CASRQQGYSAGELFF.

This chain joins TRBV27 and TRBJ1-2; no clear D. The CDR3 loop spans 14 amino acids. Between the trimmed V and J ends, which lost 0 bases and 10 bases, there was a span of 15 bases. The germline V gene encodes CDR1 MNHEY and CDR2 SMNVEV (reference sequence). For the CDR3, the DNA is TGTGCCAGCAGTTTATCGTTGAGACATCCCACCTACACCTTC. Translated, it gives CASSLSLRHPTYTF.

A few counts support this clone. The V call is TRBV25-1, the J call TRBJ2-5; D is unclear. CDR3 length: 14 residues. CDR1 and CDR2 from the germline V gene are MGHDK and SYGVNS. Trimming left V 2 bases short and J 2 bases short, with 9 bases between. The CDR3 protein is CASSETRIQETQYF. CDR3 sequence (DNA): TGTGCCAGCAGTGAAACGCGGATACAAGAGACCCAGTACTTC.

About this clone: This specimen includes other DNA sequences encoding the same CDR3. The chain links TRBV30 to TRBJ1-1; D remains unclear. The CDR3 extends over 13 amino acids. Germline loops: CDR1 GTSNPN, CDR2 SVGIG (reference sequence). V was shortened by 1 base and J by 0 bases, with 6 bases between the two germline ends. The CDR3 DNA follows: TGTGCCTGGAGTGGTAGTCTGAACACTGAAGCTTTCTTT. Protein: CAWSGSLNTEAFF.

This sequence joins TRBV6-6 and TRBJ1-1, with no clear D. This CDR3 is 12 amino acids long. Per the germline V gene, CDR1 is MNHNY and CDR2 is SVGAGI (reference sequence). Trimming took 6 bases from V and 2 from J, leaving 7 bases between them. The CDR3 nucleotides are TGTGCCAGCAGAGGAGCTAACACTGAAGCTTTCTTT. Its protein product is CASRGANTEAFF.

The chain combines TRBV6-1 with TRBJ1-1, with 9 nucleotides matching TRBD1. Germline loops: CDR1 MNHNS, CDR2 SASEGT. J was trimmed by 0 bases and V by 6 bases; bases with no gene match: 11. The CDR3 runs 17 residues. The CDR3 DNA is TGTGCCAGCAGGGAACAAAAGGGACAGGGAGTGAACACTGAAGCTTTCTTT. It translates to CASREQKGQGVNTEAFF.

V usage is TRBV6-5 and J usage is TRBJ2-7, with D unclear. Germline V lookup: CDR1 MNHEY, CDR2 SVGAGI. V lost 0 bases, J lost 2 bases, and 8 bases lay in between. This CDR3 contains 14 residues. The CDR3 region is CASSYSLATYEQYF. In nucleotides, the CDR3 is TGTGCCAGCAGTTACTCGCTCGCCACCTACGAGCAGTACTTC.

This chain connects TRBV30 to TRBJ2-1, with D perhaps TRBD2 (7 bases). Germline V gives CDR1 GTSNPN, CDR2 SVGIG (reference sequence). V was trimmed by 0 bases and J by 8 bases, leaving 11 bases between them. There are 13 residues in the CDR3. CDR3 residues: CAWSVRGRDEQFF. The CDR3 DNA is TGTGCCTGGAGTGTGCGGGGGCGGGATGAGCAGTTCTTC.

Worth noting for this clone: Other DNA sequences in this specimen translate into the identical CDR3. The chain's CDR3 is CAWSEQGNTEAFF. The CDR3 DNA is TGTGCCTGGAGTGAACAGGGGAACACTGAAGCTTTCTTT. The J gene is TRBJ1-1, the V gene TRBV30; possibly TRBD1 for D (6 bases). V was cut by 1 base and J by 1 base, with 7 bases left in between. CDR1 is GTSNPN, CDR2 SVGIG, per germline (reference sequence). The CDR3 loop spans 13 amino acids.

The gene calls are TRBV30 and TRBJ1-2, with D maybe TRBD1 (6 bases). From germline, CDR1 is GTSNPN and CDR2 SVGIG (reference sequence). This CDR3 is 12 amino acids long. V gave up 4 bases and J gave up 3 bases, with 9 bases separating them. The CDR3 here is CAWTQGYYGYTF. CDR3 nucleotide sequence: TGTGCCTGGACACAGGGCTACTATGGCTACACCTTC.

The CDR3, as DNA: TGTGCCTGGAGTGGGACCTCCACCTACAATGAGCAGTTCTTC. Translation gives CAWSGTSTYNEQFF. The J gene is TRBJ2-1, the V gene TRBV30; no definite D call. This CDR3 is 14 amino acids long. CDR1 is GTSNPN and CDR2 is SVGIG in the germline V gene (reference sequence). The germline V and J ends were trimmed by 1 base and 2 bases, with 9 bases remaining between them.

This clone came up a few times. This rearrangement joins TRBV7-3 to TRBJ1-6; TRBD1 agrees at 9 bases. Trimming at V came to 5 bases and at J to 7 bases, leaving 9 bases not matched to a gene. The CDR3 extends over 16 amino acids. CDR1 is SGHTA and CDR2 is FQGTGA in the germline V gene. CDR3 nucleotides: TGTGCCAGCAGCCCCCGGACAGGGGTGGGCAATTCACCCCTCCACTTT. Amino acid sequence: CASSPRTGVGNSPLHF. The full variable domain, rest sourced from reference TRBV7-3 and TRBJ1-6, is GAGVSQTPSNKVTEKGKYVELRCDPISGHTALYWYRQSLGQGPEFLIYFQGTGAADDSGLPNDRFFAVRPEGSVSTLKIQRTERGDSAVYLCASSPRTGVGNSPLHFGNGTRLTVT.